This is a list of T cell receptor beta chains from one sample in a study of T cells in Graves' hyperthyroidism and ophthalmopathy. Via MiXCR, TCRdb re-called the multiplex PCR reads, giving one row per CDR3 protein. Of fewer than 450,000 distinct CDR3 sequences in the sample, approximately 14% are singletons; the top ten hold about 20%. Sample: blood. The receptors stem from a woman aged 60-70 years with Graves' ophthalmopathy. Both conserved end residues are part of each CDR3. The order of the fields is clone size, J gene, V gene, D gene, CDR3 DNA, CDR3 protein. D genes are given only for firm matches. Not every row has a clone size; where given, it reads once, few, many or a size class.

size: few; J: TRBJ1-6; V: TRBV20-1; D: NA; DNA: TGCAGTGCTCCCCCGCCAGATTCCTCACCCCTCCACTTT; CDR3: CSAPPPDSSPLHF
size: few; J: TRBJ2-7; V: TRBV6-5; D: NA; DNA: TGTGCCAGCAGTTACTCGACCCCCGAGCAGTACTTC; CDR3: CASSYSTPEQYF
size: few; J: TRBJ2-3; V: TRBV29-1; D: TRBD2; DNA: TGCAGCGGGCGGGGACTAGCGGGGCCCGGTGTCACAGATACGCAGTATTTT; CDR3: CSGRGLAGPGVTDTQYF
size: NA; J: TRBJ1-1; V: TRBV12-3/TRBV12-4; D: NA; DNA: TGTGCCAGCACCAAACCCCCAGGGAACACTGAAGCTTTCTTT; CDR3: CASTKPPGNTEAFF
size: NA; J: TRBJ1-6; V: TRBV9; D: NA; DNA: TGTGCCAGCAGCGCGACAGACAGGCCCCTCCACTTT; CDR3: CASSATDRPLHF
size: few; J: TRBJ2-7; V: TRBV9; D: TRBD1; DNA: TGTGCCAGCAGCGTAGCCCCCTTAGGCAGGGGGTCCTACGAGCAGTACTTC; CDR3: CASSVAPLGRGSYEQYF
size: many; J: TRBJ2-3; V: TRBV29-1; D: NA; DNA: TGCAGCGTTGGATCCGGGACAGATACGCAGTATTTT; CDR3: CSVGSGTDTQYF
size: NA; J: TRBJ2-1; V: TRBV7-6; D: NA; DNA: TGTGCCAGCAGCTTAACCTTAGCGGAGAGGGGCCACAATGAGCAGTTCTTC; CDR3: CASSLTLAERGHNEQFF
size: many; J: TRBJ2-3; V: TRBV9; D: NA; DNA: TGTGCCAGCAGCGTAGGGCTAGAGCTCACAGATACGCAGTATTTT; CDR3: CASSVGLELTDTQYF
size: NA; J: TRBJ2-7; V: TRBV27; D: NA; DNA: TGTGCCAGCAGTCTAAGAAGGACACACTACGAGCAGTACTTC; CDR3: CASSLRRTHYEQYF
size: few; J: TRBJ2-5; V: TRBV11-2; D: TRBD1; DNA: TGTGCCAGCAGCGACCCTACAGGGGTGGAGTACTTC; CDR3: CASSDPTGVEYF
size: many; J: TRBJ2-5; V: TRBV3-1; D: NA; DNA: TGTGCCAGCAGCCAAGATCTCGGAAGCGGCCCGGAGACCCAGTACTTC; CDR3: CASSQDLGSGPETQYF
size: NA; J: TRBJ2-1; V: TRBV5-1; D: TRBD2; DNA: TGCGCCAGCACCCTCGGGACTAGCGGGGGTCCCGAGCAGTTCTTC; CDR3: CASTLGTSGGPEQFF
size: many; J: TRBJ1-6; V: TRBV30; D: NA; DNA: TGTGCCTGGACCGAGGGCTATAATTCACCCCTCCACTTT; CDR3: CAWTEGYNSPLHF
size: NA; J: TRBJ2-7; V: TRBV3-1; D: NA; DNA: TGTGCCAGCAGCCAAGATCGGGGGACGAGCGACGAGCAGTACTTC; CDR3: CASSQDRGTSDEQYF
size: many; J: TRBJ2-3; V: TRBV12-5; D: TRBD2; DNA: TGTGCTAGCGGTAGCGGGAGGGCCGTAGATACGCAGTATTTT; CDR3: CASGSGRAVDTQYF
size: many; J: TRBJ2-7; V: TRBV6-1; D: TRBD2; DNA: TGTGCCAGCAGAACTAGCGGGGGCCCCTACGAGCAGTACTTC; CDR3: CASRTSGGPYEQYF